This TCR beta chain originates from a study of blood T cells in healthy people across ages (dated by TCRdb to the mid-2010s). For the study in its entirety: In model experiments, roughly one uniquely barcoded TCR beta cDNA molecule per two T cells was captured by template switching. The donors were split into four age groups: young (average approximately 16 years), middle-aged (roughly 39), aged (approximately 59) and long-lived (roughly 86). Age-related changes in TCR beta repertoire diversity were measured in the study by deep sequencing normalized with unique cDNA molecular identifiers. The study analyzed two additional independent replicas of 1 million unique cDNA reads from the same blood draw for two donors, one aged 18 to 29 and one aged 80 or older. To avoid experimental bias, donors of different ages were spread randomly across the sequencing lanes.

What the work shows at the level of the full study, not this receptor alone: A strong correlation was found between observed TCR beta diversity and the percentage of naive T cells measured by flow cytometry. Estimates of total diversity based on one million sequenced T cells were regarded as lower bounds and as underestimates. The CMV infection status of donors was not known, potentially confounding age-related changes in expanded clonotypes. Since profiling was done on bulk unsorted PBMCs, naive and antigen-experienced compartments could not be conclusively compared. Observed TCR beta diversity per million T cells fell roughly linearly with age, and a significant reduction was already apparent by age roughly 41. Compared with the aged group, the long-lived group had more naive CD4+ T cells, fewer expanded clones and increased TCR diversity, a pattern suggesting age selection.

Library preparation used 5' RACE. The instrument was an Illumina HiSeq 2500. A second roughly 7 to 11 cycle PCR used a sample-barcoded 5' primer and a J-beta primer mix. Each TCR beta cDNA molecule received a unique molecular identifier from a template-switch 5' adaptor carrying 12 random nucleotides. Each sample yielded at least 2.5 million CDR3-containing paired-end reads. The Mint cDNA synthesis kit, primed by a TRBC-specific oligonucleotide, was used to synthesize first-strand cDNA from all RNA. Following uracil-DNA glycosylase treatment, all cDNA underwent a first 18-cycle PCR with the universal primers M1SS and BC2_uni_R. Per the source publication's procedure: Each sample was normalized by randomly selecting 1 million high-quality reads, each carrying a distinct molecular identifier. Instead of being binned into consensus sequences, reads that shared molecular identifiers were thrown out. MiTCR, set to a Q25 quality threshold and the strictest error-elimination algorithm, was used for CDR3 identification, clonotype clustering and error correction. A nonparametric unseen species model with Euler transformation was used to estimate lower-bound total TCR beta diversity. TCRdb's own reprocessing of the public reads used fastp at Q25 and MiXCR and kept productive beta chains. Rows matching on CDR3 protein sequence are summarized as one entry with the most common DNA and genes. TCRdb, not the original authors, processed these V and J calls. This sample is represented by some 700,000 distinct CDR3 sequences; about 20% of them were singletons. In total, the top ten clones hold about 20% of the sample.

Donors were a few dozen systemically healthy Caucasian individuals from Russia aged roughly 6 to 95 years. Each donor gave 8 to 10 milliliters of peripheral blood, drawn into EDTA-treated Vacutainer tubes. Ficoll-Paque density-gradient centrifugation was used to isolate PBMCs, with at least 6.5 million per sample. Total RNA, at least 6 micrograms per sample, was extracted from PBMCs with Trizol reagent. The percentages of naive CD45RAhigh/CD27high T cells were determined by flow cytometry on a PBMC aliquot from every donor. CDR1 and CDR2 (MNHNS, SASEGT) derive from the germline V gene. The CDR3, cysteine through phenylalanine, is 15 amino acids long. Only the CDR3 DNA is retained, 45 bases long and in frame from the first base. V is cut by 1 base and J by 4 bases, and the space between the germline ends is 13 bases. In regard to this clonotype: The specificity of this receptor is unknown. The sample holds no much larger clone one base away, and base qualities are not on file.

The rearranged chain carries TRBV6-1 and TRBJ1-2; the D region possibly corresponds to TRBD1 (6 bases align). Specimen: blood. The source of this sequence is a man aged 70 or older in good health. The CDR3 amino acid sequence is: CASSEEGGAVYGYTF. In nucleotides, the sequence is TGTGCCAGCAGTGAAGAAGGGGGGGCGGTCTATGGCTACACCTTC.